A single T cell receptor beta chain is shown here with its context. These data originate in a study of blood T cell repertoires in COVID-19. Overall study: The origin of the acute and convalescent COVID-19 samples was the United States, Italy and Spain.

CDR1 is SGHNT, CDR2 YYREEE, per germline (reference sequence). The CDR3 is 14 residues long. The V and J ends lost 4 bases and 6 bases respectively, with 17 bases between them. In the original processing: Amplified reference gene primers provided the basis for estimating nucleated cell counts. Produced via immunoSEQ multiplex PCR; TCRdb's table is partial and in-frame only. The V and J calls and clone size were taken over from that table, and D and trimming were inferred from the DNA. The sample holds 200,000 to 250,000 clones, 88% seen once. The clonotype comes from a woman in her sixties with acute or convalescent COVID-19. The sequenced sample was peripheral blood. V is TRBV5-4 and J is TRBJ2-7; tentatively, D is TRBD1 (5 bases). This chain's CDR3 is CASSLTRHRLEQYF. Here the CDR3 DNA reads TGTGCCAGCAGCCTTACTCGTCACAGGCTCGAGCAGTACTTC. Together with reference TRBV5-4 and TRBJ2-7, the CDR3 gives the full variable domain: ETGVTQSPTHLIKTRGQQVTLRCSSQSGHNTVSWYQQALGQGPQFIFQYYREEENGRGNFPPRFSGLQFPNYSSELNVNALELDDSALYLCASSLTRHRLEQYFGPGTRLTVT.